The present TCR beta chain was sequenced within a study of blood T cell repertoires in COVID-19. Study at large: Material from acute and convalescent COVID-19 was sourced from the United States, Italy and Spain. The analysed material was cDNA or gDNA that came from T cells, B-cell-depleted T cells, or PBMCs.

CDR1 and CDR2 from the germline V gene are SGHVS and FNYEAQ. The V gene end was trimmed by 4 bases and the J gene end by 7 bases; junction bases not matched to a gene: 13. This CDR3 has 17 residues. Methods used by the authors: By means of reference gene primer amplification, nucleated cell counts were estimated. The protocol was immunoSEQ multiplex PCR, while the TCRdb copy is restricted to in-frame clones and leaves out a portion. D and trimming were read from the DNA, whereas the V and J calls and clone size are those reported in that table. The data show 150,000 to 200,000 clones, around 80% seen once.

This sequence originates from an elderly woman with acute or convalescent COVID-19. The sequenced sample was peripheral blood. V and J are TRBV7-6 and TRBJ1-4; 9 positions agree with TRBD1. The CDR3 sequence: CASSSTTGGSGAEKLFF. DNA of the CDR3: TGTGCCAGCAGCTCTACAACAGGGGGCAGCGGGGCTGAAAAACTGTTTTTT.